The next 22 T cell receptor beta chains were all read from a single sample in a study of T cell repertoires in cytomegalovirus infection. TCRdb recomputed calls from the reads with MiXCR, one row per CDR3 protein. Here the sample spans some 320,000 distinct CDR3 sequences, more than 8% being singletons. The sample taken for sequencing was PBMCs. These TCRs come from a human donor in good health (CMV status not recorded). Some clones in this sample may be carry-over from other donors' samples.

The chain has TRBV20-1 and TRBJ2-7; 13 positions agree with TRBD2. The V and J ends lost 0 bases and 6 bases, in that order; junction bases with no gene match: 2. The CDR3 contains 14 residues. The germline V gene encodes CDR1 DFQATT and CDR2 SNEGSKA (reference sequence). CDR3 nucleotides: TGCAGTGCTAGAGACGGACTAGCGGGAGCCGAGCAGTACTTC. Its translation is CSARDGLAGAEQYF.

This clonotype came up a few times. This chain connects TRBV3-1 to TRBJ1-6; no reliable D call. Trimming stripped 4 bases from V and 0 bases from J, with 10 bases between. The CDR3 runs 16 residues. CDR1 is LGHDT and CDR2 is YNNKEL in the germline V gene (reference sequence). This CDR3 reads CASSRTISSYNSPLHF. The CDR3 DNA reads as TGTGCCAGCAGCCGGACCATCAGCTCCTATAATTCACCCCTCCACTTT.

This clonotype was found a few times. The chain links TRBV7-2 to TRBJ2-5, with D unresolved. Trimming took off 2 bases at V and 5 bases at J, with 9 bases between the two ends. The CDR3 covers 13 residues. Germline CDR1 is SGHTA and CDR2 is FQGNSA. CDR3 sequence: CASSLIPPETQYF. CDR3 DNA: TGTGCCAGCAGCTTAATTCCTCCCGAGACCCAGTACTTC.

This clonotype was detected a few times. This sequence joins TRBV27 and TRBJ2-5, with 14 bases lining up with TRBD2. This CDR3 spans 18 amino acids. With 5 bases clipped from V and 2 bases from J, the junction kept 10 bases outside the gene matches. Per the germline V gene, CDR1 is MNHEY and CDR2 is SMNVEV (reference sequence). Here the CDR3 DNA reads TGTGCCAGCAGTCCCCGGGGACTAGCGGGGGTGCGGCAAGAGACCCAGTACTTC. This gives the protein CASSPRGLAGVRQETQYF.

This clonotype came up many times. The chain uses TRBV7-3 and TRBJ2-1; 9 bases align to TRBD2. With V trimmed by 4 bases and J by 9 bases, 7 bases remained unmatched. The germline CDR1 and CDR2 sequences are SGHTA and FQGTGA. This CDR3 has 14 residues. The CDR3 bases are TGTGCCAGCAGCTCGGCGGGGGGGCCCGGTGAGCAGTTCTTC. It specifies CASSSAGGPGEQFF.

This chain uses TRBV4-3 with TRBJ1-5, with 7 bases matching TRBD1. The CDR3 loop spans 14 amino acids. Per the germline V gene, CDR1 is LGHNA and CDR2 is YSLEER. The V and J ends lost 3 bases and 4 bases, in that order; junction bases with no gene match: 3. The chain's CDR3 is CASSQTGRNQPQHF. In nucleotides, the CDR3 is TGCGCCAGCAGCCAGACAGGGAGGAATCAGCCCCAGCATTTT.

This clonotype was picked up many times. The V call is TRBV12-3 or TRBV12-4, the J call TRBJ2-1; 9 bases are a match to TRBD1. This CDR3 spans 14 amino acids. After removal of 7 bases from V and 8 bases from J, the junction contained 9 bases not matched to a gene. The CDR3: CASIPGQGSYEQFF. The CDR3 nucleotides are TGTGCCAGCATCCCGGGACAGGGTTCCTATGAGCAGTTCTTC.

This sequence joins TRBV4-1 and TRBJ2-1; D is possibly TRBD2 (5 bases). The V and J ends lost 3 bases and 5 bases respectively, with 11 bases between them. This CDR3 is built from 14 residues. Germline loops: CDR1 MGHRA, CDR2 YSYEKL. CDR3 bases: TGCGCCAGCAGCCATGTGGAGGCCCACAATGAGCAGTTCTTC. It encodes CASSHVEAHNEQFF.

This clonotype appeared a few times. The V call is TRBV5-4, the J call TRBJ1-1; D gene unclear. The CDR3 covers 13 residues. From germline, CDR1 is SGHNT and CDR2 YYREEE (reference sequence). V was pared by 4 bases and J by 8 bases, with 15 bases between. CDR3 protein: CASSPRADLEAFF. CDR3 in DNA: TGTGCCAGCAGCCCCCGTGCTGACTTAGAAGCTTTCTTT.

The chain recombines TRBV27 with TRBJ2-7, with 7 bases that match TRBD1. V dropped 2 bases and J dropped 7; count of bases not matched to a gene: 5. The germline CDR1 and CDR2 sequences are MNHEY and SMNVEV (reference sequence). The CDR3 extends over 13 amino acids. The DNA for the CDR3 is TGTGCCAGCAGTTTAGAGGGGGCTAGAGAGCAGTACTTC. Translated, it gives CASSLEGAREQYF.

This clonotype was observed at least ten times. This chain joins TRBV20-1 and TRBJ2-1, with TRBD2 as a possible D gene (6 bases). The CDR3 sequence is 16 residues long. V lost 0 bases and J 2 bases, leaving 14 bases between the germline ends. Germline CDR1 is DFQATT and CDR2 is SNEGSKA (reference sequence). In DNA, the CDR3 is TGCAGTGCTAGAGAACCCAGCGGGTTAACCTACAATGAGCAGTTCTTC. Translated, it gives CSAREPSGLTYNEQFF.

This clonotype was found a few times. CDR3 nucleotide sequence: TGTGCCAGCAGCTTAATAGGCGGAGCCCAAGAGACCCAGTACTTC. It translates to CASSLIGGAQETQYF. The chain is built from TRBV7-3 and TRBJ2-5; D gene ambiguous. The CDR3 has 15 amino acids. The germline V gene has CDR1 SGHTA and CDR2 FQGTGA. Trimming left V 1 base short and J 1 base short, with 10 bases between.

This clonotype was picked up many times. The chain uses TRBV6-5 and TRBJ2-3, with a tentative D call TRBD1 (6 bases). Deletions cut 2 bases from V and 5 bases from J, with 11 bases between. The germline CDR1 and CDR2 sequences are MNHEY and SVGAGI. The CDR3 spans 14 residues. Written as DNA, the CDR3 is TGTGCCAGCAGTTACGGCAGGGGCAGAGATACGCAGTATTTT. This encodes CASSYGRGRDTQYF.

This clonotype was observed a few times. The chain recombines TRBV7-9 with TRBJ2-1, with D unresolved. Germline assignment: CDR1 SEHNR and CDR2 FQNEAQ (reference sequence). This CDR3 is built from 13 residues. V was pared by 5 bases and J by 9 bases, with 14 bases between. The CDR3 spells CASSPKGVGEQFF. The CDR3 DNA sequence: TGTGCCAGCAGCCCCAAGGGCGTCGGTGAGCAGTTCTTC.

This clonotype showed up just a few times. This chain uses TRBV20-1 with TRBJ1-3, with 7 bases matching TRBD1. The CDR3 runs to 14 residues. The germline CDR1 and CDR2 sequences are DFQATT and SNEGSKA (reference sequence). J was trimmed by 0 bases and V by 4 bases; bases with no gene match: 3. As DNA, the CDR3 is TGCAGTGCTACCGGGACAGCCTCTGGAAACACCATATATTTT. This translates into CSATGTASGNTIYF.

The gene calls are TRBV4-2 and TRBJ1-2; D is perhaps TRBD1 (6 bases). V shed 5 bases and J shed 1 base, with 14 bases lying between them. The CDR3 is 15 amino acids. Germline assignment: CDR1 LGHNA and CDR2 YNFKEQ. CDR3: CASSSRQDFNYGYTF. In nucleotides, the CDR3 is TGTGCCAGCAGCTCCCGACAGGACTTTAACTATGGCTACACCTTC.

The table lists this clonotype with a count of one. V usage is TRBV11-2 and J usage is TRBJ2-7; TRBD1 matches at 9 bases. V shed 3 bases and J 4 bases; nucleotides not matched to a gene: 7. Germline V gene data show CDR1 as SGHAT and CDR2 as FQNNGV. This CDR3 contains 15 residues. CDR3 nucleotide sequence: TGTGCCAGCAGCTTCACGGACAGGGGTGGATACGAGCAGTACTTC. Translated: CASSFTDRGGYEQYF.

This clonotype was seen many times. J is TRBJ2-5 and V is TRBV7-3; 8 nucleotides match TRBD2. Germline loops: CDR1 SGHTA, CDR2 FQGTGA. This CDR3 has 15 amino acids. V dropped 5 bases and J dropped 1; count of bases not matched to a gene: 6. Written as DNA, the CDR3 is TGTGCCAGCAGCCTCGCGGGGGGCACCCAAGAGACCCAGTACTTC. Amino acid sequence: CASSLAGGTQETQYF.

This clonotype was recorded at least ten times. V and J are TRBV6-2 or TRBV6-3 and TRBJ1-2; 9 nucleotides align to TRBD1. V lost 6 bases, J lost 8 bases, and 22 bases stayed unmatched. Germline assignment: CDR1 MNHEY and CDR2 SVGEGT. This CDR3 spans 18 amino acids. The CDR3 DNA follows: TGTGCCAGCAGCGACCCCACCTTTACACCGGGACAGGGATTGGGCTACACCTTC. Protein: CASSDPTFTPGQGLGYTF.

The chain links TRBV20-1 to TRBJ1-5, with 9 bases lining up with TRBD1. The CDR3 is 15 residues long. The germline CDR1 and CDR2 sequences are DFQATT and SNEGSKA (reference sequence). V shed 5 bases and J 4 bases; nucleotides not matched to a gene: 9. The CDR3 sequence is CSAVPGQGSNQPQHF. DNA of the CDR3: TGCAGTGCTGTACCGGGACAGGGAAGTAATCAGCCCCAGCATTTT.

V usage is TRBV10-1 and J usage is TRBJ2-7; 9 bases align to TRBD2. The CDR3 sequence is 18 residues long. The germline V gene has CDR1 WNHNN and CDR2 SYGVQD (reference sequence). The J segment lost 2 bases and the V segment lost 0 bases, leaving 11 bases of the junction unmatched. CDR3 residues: CASSESMASGTFAYEQYF. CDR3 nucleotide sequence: TGCGCCAGCAGTGAGTCGATGGCTAGCGGGACATTTGCCTACGAGCAGTACTTC.

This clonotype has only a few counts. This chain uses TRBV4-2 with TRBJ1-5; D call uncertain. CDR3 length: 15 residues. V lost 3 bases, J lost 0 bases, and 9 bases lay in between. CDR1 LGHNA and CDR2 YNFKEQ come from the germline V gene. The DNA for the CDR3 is TGTGCCAGCAGCCATCATCAGGATAGCAATCAGCCCCAGCATTTT. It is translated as CASSHHQDSNQPQHF.